The next 12 T cell receptor beta chains were all read from a single sample in a study of PD-L1 blockade in urothelial cancer (dated by TCRdb to 2015 to 2018). Library preparation was by the immunoSEQ multiplex PCR assay. TCRdb holds this immuneACCESS table with in-frame rearrangements only. Some clones are missing; in checked studies, unresolved V genes explain under half, and the rest has no known cause. This sample holds 35,000 to 40,000 clones; around 88% were observed only once. The ten most abundant clones make up about 23% of the sample. Interpreted using the paper, the time point label stands for: peripheral blood 6 weeks after treatment start. The sequencing here drew on PBMCs, taken around atezolizumab (anti-PD-L1) treatment. The origin of the receptors is a man between 60 and 70 years old with urothelial cancer.

The chain joins TRBV5-1 to TRBJ2-1, with TRBD2 matching over 9 bases. CDR1 and CDR2 (germline): SGHRS, YFSETQ. Trimming cost V 0 bases and J 7 bases; bases outside gene matches: 5. The CDR3 covers 15 residues. For the CDR3, the DNA is TGCGCCAGCAGCTTGGGGGCGGGGGGGCCTAATGAGCAGTTCTTC. Residues: CASSLGAGGPNEQFF.

The V and J genes are TRBV27 and TRBJ1-3; a possible D gene is TRBD1 (5 bases). Germline CDR1 is MNHEY and CDR2 is SMNVEV (reference sequence). CDR3 length: 15 amino acids. Trimming took off 0 bases at V and 3 bases at J, with 9 bases between the two ends. The CDR3 loop is CASSLSAGFGNTIYF. In nucleotides, the CDR3 is TGTGCCAGCAGTTTATCGGCAGGGTTTGGAAACACCATATATTTT.

This sequence joins TRBV15 and TRBJ1-1, with a possible D match to TRBD1 (6 bases). The CDR3 covers 13 residues. The V gene's germline CDR1 is LNHNV and CDR2 YYDKDF (reference sequence). V was pared by 3 bases and J by 11 bases, with 16 bases between. The CDR3 protein is CATSSLRDTGAFF. In nucleotides, the CDR3 is TGTGCCACCAGCAGTCTTCGGGACACCGGGGCTTTCTTT.

The chain is built from TRBV5-1 and TRBJ1-2; TRBD1 agrees at 7 bases. CDR3 size: 14 residues. Germline loops: CDR1 SGHRS, CDR2 YFSETQ. V shed 4 bases and J 6 bases; nucleotides not matched to a gene: 9. The CDR3 sequence: CASSLGQVYNGYTF. For the CDR3, the DNA is TGCGCCAGCAGCCTAGGACAGGTTTACAATGGCTACACCTTC.

The gene calls are TRBV7-9 and TRBJ1-1, with D possibly being TRBD1 (6 bases). CDR3 size: 18 residues. Between the trimmed V and J ends, which lost 1 base and 0 bases, there was a span of 18 bases. The germline gives CDR1 SEHNR, CDR2 FQNEAQ (reference sequence). CDR3: CASSLGTLGGLMNTEAFF. The CDR3 DNA sequence: TGTGCCAGCAGCTTAGGGACTCTCGGGGGGCTCATGAACACTGAAGCTTTCTTT.

The chain links TRBV7-2 to TRBJ1-2; D perhaps matches TRBD1 (6 bases). The germline CDR1 and CDR2 sequences are SGHTA and FQGNSA. V was shortened by 5 bases and J by 6 bases, with 10 bases between the two germline ends. CDR3 size: 12 residues. In DNA form, the CDR3 reads TGTGCCAGCAGCGTCAACAGGGATGGCTACACCTTC. Translating it yields CASSVNRDGYTF. The entire variable domain, with the rest obtained from reference TRBV7-2 and TRBJ1-2, is as follows: GAGVSQSPSNKVTEKGKDVELRCDPISGHTALYWYRQSLGQGLEFLIYFQGNSAPDKSGLPSDRFSAERTGGSVSTLTIQRTQQEDSAVYLCASSVNRDGYTFGSGTRLTVV.

This clone has just a few counts. Other DNA sequences of this sample code for an identical CDR3. This chain uses TRBV6-5 with TRBJ1-5; no firm D call. Deletions cut 5 bases from V and 6 bases from J, with 8 bases between. Germline CDR1 MNHEY, CDR2 SVGAGI. This CDR3 region has 12 residues. CDR3 nucleotides: TGTGCCAGCAGTGATCGGGGTCAGCCCCAGCATTTT. Translation gives CASSDRGQPQHF.

V gene TRBV28 combines with J gene TRBJ2-7; a possible D gene is TRBD1 (5 bases). CDR3 size: 12 residues. The V gene lost 6 bases and the J gene lost 3 bases, with 9 bases spanning the gap. Germline values: CDR1 MDHEN, CDR2 SYDVKM. The DNA of the CDR3 is TGTGCCAGCAGGCCTAGGGGCTACGAGCAGTACTTC. Translating gives CASRPRGYEQYF.

The DNA for the CDR3 is TGCAGCGCCGGACTAGCGGGAGAGTACAATGAGCAGTTCTTC. It is translated as CSAGLAGEYNEQFF. The chain uses TRBV29-1 and TRBJ2-1; 13 bases agree with TRBD2. The CDR3 runs to 14 residues. Germline lookup yields CDR1 SQVTM and CDR2 ANQGSEA. With V trimmed by 7 bases and J by 4 bases, 4 bases remained unmatched.

This rearrangement joins TRBV30 to TRBJ1-1, with D perhaps matching TRBD1 (6 bases). Germline V gives CDR1 GTSNPN, CDR2 SVGIG (reference sequence). V dropped 3 bases and J dropped 9 bases, with 17 bases sitting between them. This CDR3 is built from 13 residues. CDR3 DNA: TGTGCCTGGAGGGGTTCCTTTGACAGGAAAGCTTTCTTT. Protein sequence: CAWRGSFDRKAFF.

The J gene is TRBJ2-7, the V gene TRBV10-3; 9 nucleotides line up with TRBD1. Unmatched junction bases numbered 11, after V lost 6 bases and J lost 5 bases. CDR1 and CDR2 (germline): ENHRY, SYGVKD. This CDR3 contains 15 residues. The CDR3 loop reads CAIRPIPGQGDEQYF. The CDR3 DNA is TGTGCCATCAGGCCAATACCGGGACAGGGTGACGAGCAGTACTTC.

The chain joins TRBV7-6 to TRBJ1-5, with D hard to call. The V end was cut by 1 base, the J end by 11 bases, with 15 bases between. The CDR3 spans 14 residues. CDR1 and CDR2 (germline): SGHVS, FNYEAQ. The CDR3 region is CASSLGNSGSSQHF. In DNA form, the CDR3 reads TGTGCCAGCAGCTTAGGGAACAGCGGTTCGTCCCAGCATTTT.